This entry lists 23 T cell receptor beta chains sequenced from one sample in a study of cytomegalovirus exposure and HLA in healthy donors. The primer mix had 60 Vbeta and 13 Jbeta primers. Method: immunoSEQ multiplex PCR; TCRdb's copy keeps in-frame clones and lacks some. The table lists some 180,000 clones, around 75% of them singletons. Sequencing was performed on PBMCs. These receptors all come from a male donor in good health and CMV-seronegative.

The V and J genes are TRBV30 and TRBJ2-1; TRBD2 matches 14 bases. CDR3 length: 16 residues. Germline CDR1 and CDR2: GTSNPN and SVGIG (reference sequence). Unmatched junction bases numbered 3, after V lost 2 bases and J lost 3 bases. CDR3 coding DNA: TGTGCCTGGAGTCCCGGACTAGCGGGGGGCTACAATGAGCAGTTCTTC. Protein sequence: CAWSPGLAGGYNEQFF.

Worth noting for this clone: Other DNA sequences in the same sample also yield this CDR3. The genes are TRBV9 and TRBJ1-1, with 9 bases lining up with TRBD1. Losses at the gene ends were 4 bases for V and 3 bases for J; bases not matched to a gene: 4. This CDR3 region has 14 residues. Germline CDR1 and CDR2: SGDLS and YYNGEE. The CDR3, as DNA: TGTGCCAGCAGCCCGGGGACAGGGTACACTGAAGCTTTCTTT. As protein: CASSPGTGYTEAFF.

The CDR3 DNA reads as TGCGCCAGCAGCCAGTCAAGGGGCAGGGGCGCAGGAAACACCATATATTTT. It encodes CASSQSRGRGAGNTIYF. This chain links TRBV4-3 with TRBJ1-3; D is possibly TRBD1 (6 bases). CDR1 is LGHNA and CDR2 is YSLEER in the germline V gene. The CDR3 has 17 residues. Between the trimmed V and J ends, which lost 3 bases and 4 bases, there was a span of 19 bases.

The chain couples TRBV19 to TRBJ2-5; possibly TRBD2 for D (6 bases). V was pared by 5 bases and J by 2 bases, with 12 bases between. Germline CDR1 is LNHDA and CDR2 is SQIVND (reference sequence). The CDR3 contains 14 residues. The CDR3 loop is CASSLLRGQETQYF. DNA of the CDR3: TGTGCCAGTAGTCTCTTACGGGGGCAAGAGACCCAGTACTTC.

This chain links TRBV29-1 with TRBJ1-2; possible D gene TRBD1, 5 bases. V gave up 5 bases and J gave up 8 bases, with 24 bases separating them. CDR3 length: 15 residues. CDR1 and CDR2 from the germline V gene are SQVTM and ANQGSEA. The CDR3: CSVLPGGDLGRGYTF. The CDR3 DNA follows: TGCAGCGTTTTACCGGGAGGCGATTTGGGGCGCGGCTACACCTTC.

The chain carries TRBV5-8 and TRBJ1-1; D ambiguous. V dropped 3 bases and J dropped 4 bases, with 16 bases sitting between them. CDR3 length: 15 amino acids. Per germline, CDR1 SGHTS and CDR2 YDEGEE. The DNA of the CDR3 is TGTGCCAGCAGCTGGACCGTGGTGGAGGGCACTGAAGCTTTCTTT. Its protein product is CASSWTVVEGTEAFF. The complete variable domain, with remaining parts taken from reference TRBV5-8 and TRBJ1-1, reads EAGVTQSPTHLIKTRGQQATLRCSPISGHTSVYWYQQALGLGLQFLLWYDEGEERNRGNFPPRFSGRQFPNYSSELNVNALELEDSALYLCASSWTVVEGTEAFFGQGTRLTVV.

This clone was found a few times. This rearrangement joins TRBV5-1 to TRBJ1-2; perhaps TRBD1 as D (5 bases). From germline, CDR1 is SGHRS and CDR2 YFSETQ. With 4 bases removed from V and 5 bases from J, the gap between germline ends came to 15 bases. CDR3 length: 14 amino acids. CDR3 region: CASSIEGRDYGYTF. CDR3 DNA sequence: TGCGCCAGCAGCATCGAGGGGCGGGATTATGGCTACACCTTC.

Concerning this clone: Compared with germline, one end of the junction differs, possibly owing to a read error. The chain joins TRBV10-3 to TRBJ2-7, with TRBD1 matching 7 bases. This CDR3 contains 12 residues. Per germline, CDR1 ENHRY and CDR2 SYGVKD. For the CDR3, the DNA is TGTGCCGTCAGGACAGGACCCTACGAGCAGTACTTC. Amino acid sequence: CAVRTGPYEQYF.

The gene calls are TRBV2 and TRBJ1-6; TRBD1 matches 10 bases. Per germline, CDR1 SNHLY and CDR2 FYNNEI. Trimming took 7 bases from V and 10 from J; bases not matched to a gene: 7. The CDR3 sequence is 14 residues long. The CDR3 DNA reads TGTGCCAGCAACCGGGACAGGGGCGGATCACCCCTCCACTTT. The encoded protein is CASNRDRGGSPLHF.

This sequence joins TRBV13 and TRBJ1-1; D uncertain. Germline CDR1 reads PRHDT; CDR2 reads FYEKMQ (reference sequence). There are 13 residues in the CDR3. Trimming stripped 2 bases from V and 1 base from J, with 5 bases between. The DNA for the CDR3 is TGTGCCAGCAGCTTACAAGCGAACACTGAAGCTTTCTTT. Translating it yields CASSLQANTEAFF.

For this clone: At one end, the junction sequence differs from germline, possibly due to a read error. The chain links TRBV13 to TRBJ2-1; TRBD1 might be the D (5 bases). Germline loops: CDR1 PRHDT, CDR2 FYEKMQ (reference sequence). This CDR3 region has 15 residues. The CDR3 sequence: CASSLGVSSYNEQFF. The CDR3 coding sequence is TGTGCCAGCAGCCTAGGGGTTAGTTCCTACAATGAGCAGTTCTTC. The complete variable domain, with remaining parts taken from reference TRBV13 and TRBJ2-1, reads AAGVIQSPRHLIKEKRETATLKCYPIPRHDTVYWYQQGPGQDPQFLISFYEKMQSDKGSIPDRFSAQQFSDYHSELNMSSLELGDSALYFCASSLGVSSYNEQFFGPGTRLTVL.

CDR3 sequence: CASSSLGGQYKETQYF. CDR3 DNA: TGTGCCAGCAGCTCACTGGGGGGACAGTATAAAGAGACCCAGTACTTC. The chain recombines TRBV5-6 with TRBJ2-5; D perhaps matches TRBD1 (7 bases). Trimming left V 3 bases short and J 3 bases short, with 18 bases between. Germline assignment: CDR1 SGHDT and CDR2 YYEEEE. There are 16 residues in the CDR3.

The V call is TRBV5-5, the J call TRBJ2-6; no clear D. V was shortened by 6 bases and J by 1 base, with 17 bases between the two germline ends. Germline V gene lookup returns CDR1 SGHKS and CDR2 YYEKEE (reference sequence). This CDR3 is built from 17 residues. The CDR3 coding sequence is TGTGCCAGCACCCTACTGTCGGTTTTATCTGGGGCCAACGTCCTGACTTTC. Translation: CASTLLSVLSGANVLTF.

The chain uses TRBV27 and TRBJ1-1; D remains unclear. Germline CDR1 is MNHEY and CDR2 is SMNVEV (reference sequence). This CDR3 has 12 residues. V shed 5 bases and J shed 4 bases, with 8 bases lying between them. CDR3 in amino acids: CASSAGLTEAFF. As DNA, the CDR3 is TGTGCCAGCAGTGCAGGTCTCACTGAAGCTTTCTTT.

The chain has TRBV5-1 and TRBJ1-2, with D tentatively TRBD1 (6 bases). From germline, CDR1 is SGHRS and CDR2 YFSETQ. Trimming took 5 bases from V and 7 from J, leaving 18 bases between them. The CDR3 totals 14 residues. CDR3 in amino acids: CASSSQQGIGGYTF. The CDR3 region has the DNA TGCGCCAGCAGTTCTCAACAGGGAATTGGTGGCTACACCTTC.

The chain carries TRBV5-1 and TRBJ2-1; possibly TRBD1 for D (5 bases). Per the germline V gene, CDR1 is SGHRS and CDR2 is YFSETQ. Trimming removed 2 bases from V and 1 base from J, with 7 bases in between. This CDR3 has 14 amino acids. CDR3 sequence reads: CASSLGESYNEQFF. For the CDR3, the DNA is TGCGCCAGCAGCTTAGGGGAATCCTACAATGAGCAGTTCTTC.

The chain joins TRBV7-2 to TRBJ1-4, with D maybe TRBD1 (6 bases). Trimming took 5 bases from V and 8 from J, leaving 18 bases between them. Germline CDR1 reads SGHTA; CDR2 reads FQGNSA. CDR3 length equals 15 residues. CDR3 nucleotides: TGTGCCAGCAGCGCCACAGGGCTCCTAGGGGAAAAACTGTTTTTT. Protein: CASSATGLLGEKLFF.

This chain uses TRBV7-2 with TRBJ2-7; 7 nucleotides match TRBD1. The ends lost 9 bases at V and 3 bases at J; junction bases unmatched: 8. The CDR3 extends over 13 amino acids. In germline, CDR1 is SGHTA, CDR2 FQGNSA. This CDR3 reads CASLRAGGYEQYF. The CDR3 bases are TGTGCCAGTCTCCGGGCAGGGGGCTACGAGCAGTACTTC.

The chain is built from TRBV2 and TRBJ1-5; TRBD1 agrees at 10 bases. There are 14 residues in the CDR3. The germline CDR1 and CDR2 sequences are SNHLY and FYNNEI. The junction had 4 bases not matched to a gene; V was cut back by 6 bases and J by 5 bases. The CDR3 DNA is TGTGCCAGCAGGAGACAGGGGGCCGATCAGCCCCAGCATTTT. Amino acids: CASRRQGADQPQHF.

The chain has TRBV6-5 and TRBJ1-2; the D gene is possibly TRBD1 (5 bases). The ends were cut back, 2 bases at V and 9 bases at J, with 16 bases in the middle. The CDR3 length is 14 residues. Germline values: CDR1 MNHEY, CDR2 SVGAGI. CDR3 residues: CASSYVDRWQSYTF. Here the CDR3 DNA reads TGTGCCAGCAGTTACGTCGACAGATGGCAAAGCTACACCTTC.

On this clone: In the same sample, other DNA sequences code for this CDR3. This chain uses TRBV5-1 with TRBJ2-7, with a possible D match to TRBD1 (6 bases). V was pared by 0 bases and J by 1 base, with 11 bases between. Germline CDR1 is SGHRS and CDR2 is YFSETQ. This CDR3 comprises 15 residues. The CDR3 sequence is CASSLAPGHSYEQYF. In DNA form, the CDR3 reads TGCGCCAGCAGCTTGGCCCCGGGACATTCCTACGAGCAGTACTTC.

This chain joins TRBV25-1 and TRBJ2-7; TRBD1 matches at 8 bases. V was clipped by 3 bases and J by 2 bases; unmatched bases: 3. Germline values: CDR1 MGHDK, CDR2 SYGVNS. The CDR3 has 14 residues. CDR3 sequence: CASSDRQGTYEQYF. For the CDR3, the DNA is TGTGCCAGCAGTGATCGACAGGGGACCTACGAGCAGTACTTC.

This clone was counted a few times. The rearrangement uses TRBV12-5 and TRBJ1-5; weak D call: TRBD1 (5 bases). Germline V gene data show CDR1 as LGHNT and CDR2 as FRNRAP. The CDR3 is made up of 16 amino acids. The germline V and J ends were trimmed by 2 bases and 5 bases, with 16 bases remaining between them. CDR3 nucleotides: TGTGCTAGTGGTTTGTCGATGGGCCAGGGCCATCAGCCCCAGCATTTT. Residues: CASGLSMGQGHQPQHF.